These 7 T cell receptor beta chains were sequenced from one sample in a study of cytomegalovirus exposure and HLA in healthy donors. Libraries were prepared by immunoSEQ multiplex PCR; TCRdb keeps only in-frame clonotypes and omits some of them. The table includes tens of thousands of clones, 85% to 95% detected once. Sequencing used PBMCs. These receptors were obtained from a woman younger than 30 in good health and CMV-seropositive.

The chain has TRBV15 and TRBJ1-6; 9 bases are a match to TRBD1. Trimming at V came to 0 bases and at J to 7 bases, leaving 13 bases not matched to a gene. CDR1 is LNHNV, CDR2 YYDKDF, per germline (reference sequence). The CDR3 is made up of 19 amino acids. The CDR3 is CATSREGTGTISGNSPLHF. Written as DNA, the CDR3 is TGTGCCACCAGCAGAGAAGGGACAGGGACCATATCGGGGAATTCACCCCTCCACTTT. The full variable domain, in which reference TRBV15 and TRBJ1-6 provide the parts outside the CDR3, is DAMVIQNPRYQVTQFGKPVTLSCSQTLNHNVMYWYQQKSSQAPKLLFHYYDKDFNNEADTPDNFQSRRPNTSFCFLDIRSPGLGDTAMYLCATSREGTGTISGNSPLHFGNGTRLTVT.

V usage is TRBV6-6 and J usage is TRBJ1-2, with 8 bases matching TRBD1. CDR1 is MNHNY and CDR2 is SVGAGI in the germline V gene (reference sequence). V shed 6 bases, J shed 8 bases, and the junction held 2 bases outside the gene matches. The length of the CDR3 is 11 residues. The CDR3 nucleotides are TGTGCCAGCAGGTGGACAGGGGGCTACACCTTC. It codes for CASRWTGGYTF.

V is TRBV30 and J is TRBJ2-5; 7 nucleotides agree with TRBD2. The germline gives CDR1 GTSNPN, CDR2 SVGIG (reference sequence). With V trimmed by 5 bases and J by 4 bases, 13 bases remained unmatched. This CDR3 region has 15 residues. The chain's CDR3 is CAWVDKTGGGETQYF. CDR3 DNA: TGTGCCTGGGTTGATAAGACGGGAGGTGGAGAGACCCAGTACTTC. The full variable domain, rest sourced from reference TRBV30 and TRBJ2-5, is SQTIHQWPATLVQPVGSPLSLECTVEGTSNPNLYWYRQAAGRGLQLLFYSVGIGQISSEVPQNLSASRPQDRQFILSSKKLLLSDSGFYLCAWVDKTGGGETQYFGPGTRLLVL.

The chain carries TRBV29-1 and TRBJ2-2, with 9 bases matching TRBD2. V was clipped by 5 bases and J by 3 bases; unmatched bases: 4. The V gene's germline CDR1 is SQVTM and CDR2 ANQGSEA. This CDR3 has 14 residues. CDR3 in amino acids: CSVRRGGHTGELFF. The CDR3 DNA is TGCAGCGTTCGGCGGGGGGGCCACACCGGGGAGCTGTTTTTT.

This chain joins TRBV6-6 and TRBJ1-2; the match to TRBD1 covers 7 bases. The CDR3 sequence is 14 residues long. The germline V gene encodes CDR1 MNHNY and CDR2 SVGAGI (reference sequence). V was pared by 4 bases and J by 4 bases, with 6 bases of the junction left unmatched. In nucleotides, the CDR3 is TGTGCCAGCAGTTTCCAGGGGGAGAGCTATGGCTACACCTTC. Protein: CASSFQGESYGYTF.

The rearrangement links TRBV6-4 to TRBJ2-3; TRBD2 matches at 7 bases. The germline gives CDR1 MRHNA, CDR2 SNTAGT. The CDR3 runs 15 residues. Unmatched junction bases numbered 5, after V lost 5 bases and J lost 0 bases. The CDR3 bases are TGTGCCAGCAGTCAGCTAGCGGCTAGCACAGATACGCAGTATTTT. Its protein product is CASSQLAASTDTQYF.

The CDR3 nucleotides are TGTGCCAGCAGTAGACAGGGGCCCACCTACGAGCAGTACTTC. Residues: CASSRQGPTYEQYF. The chain employs TRBV6-5 and TRBJ2-7; 8 bases align to TRBD1. The CDR3 is 14 amino acids. The V gene end was trimmed by 5 bases and the J gene end by 2 bases; junction bases not matched to a gene: 5. From germline, CDR1 is MNHEY and CDR2 SVGAGI.